This TCR beta chain is drawn from a study of OX40 agonist ivuxolimab in advanced cancers. Whole-study context: The dose-escalation group included hepatocellular carcinoma, melanoma, renal cell carcinoma and head and neck cancer. Of the patients, three showed partial responses, one with hepatocellular carcinoma and two with cutaneous melanoma.

The length of the CDR3 is 13 residues. The germline CDR1 and CDR2 sequences are SGDLS and YYNGEE. V was pared by 9 bases and J by 5 bases, with 15 bases between. Clones were read by immunoSEQ multiplex PCR, and TCRdb kept only the in-frame ones, dropping some. This sample has fewer than 85,000 clones, with approximately 90% found just once. Baseline, cycle 4 day 1, and cycle 7 day 1 were the blood sampling points. The TCR was taken from an adult with an advanced solid tumor such as melanoma, head and neck, liver or kidney cancer. The chain combines TRBV9 with TRBJ2-1; weak D call: TRBD2 (6 bases). The sequences come from CD4+ or CD8+ T cells sorted from blood, collected in a trial of the OX40 agonist ivuxolimab. CDR3 loop: CATGSGTHNEQFF. The CDR3 bases are TGTGCCACGGGTTCCGGGACTCACAATGAGCAGTTCTTC.